Shown below are 27 T cell receptor beta chains from a single sample sequenced in a study of blood T cell repertoires in COVID-19. Sequenced by immunoSEQ multiplex PCR; TCRdb stores in-frame clones only, minus some. The sample has 300,000 to 400,000 clones; about 90% are singletons. Sequencing input: PBMCs or T cells enriched from blood (not recorded which). The receptor set was obtained from a man aged 25 to 40 who had recovered from COVID-19.

This sequence joins TRBV27 and TRBJ2-5; perhaps TRBD2 as D (6 bases). The length of the CDR3 is 14 residues. Germline V gene sequence: CDR1 MNHEY, CDR2 SMNVEV (reference sequence). V lost 6 bases and J 0 bases, leaving 11 bases between the germline ends. The CDR3 sequence: CASRPWGDQETQYF. The CDR3 DNA is TGTGCCAGCAGACCCTGGGGGGACCAAGAGACCCAGTACTTC.

The chain joins TRBV27 to TRBJ1-4, with D perhaps TRBD1 (6 bases). The V gene lost 4 bases and the J gene lost 5 bases, with 14 bases spanning the gap. This CDR3 region has 15 residues. Germline V gene sequence: CDR1 MNHEY, CDR2 SMNVEV (reference sequence). The chain's CDR3 is CASSSPGDLNEKLFF. The CDR3 nucleotides read TGTGCCAGCAGTTCACCAGGGGATTTGAATGAAAAACTGTTTTTT.

The chain uses TRBV28 and TRBJ2-1; 7 nucleotides match TRBD1. Germline values: CDR1 MDHEN, CDR2 SYDVKM. This CDR3 spans 15 amino acids. The trim removed 2 bases at V and 2 bases at J, leaving 3 bases unmatched. CDR3 bases: TGTGCCAGCAGTTTACCCGGGACAGCCTACAATGAGCAGTTCTTC. The encoded protein is CASSLPGTAYNEQFF.

This chain connects TRBV5-1 to TRBJ2-3, with D perhaps TRBD2 (6 bases). In germline, CDR1 is SGHRS, CDR2 YFSETQ. This CDR3 region has 14 residues. V was pared by 3 bases and J by 6 bases, with 14 bases between. The CDR3 bases are TGCGCCAGCAGCTCGGTTGGGACTCTTGATACGCAGTATTTT. Encoded protein: CASSSVGTLDTQYF.

The V call is TRBV30, the J call TRBJ1-2; TRBD1 aligns across 8 bases. CDR3 size: 14 residues. V was pared by 4 bases and J by 2 bases, with 6 bases of the junction left unmatched. The germline V gene has CDR1 GTSNPN and CDR2 SVGIG (reference sequence). The CDR3 region has the DNA TGTGCCTGGACTCCTACAGGGGGGAACTATGGCTACACCTTC. It codes for CAWTPTGGNYGYTF.

The V gene is TRBV12-5, the J gene TRBJ2-2; 8 bases fit TRBD1. CDR1 is LGHNT, CDR2 FRNRAP, per germline. V trimming: 1 base; J trimming: 4 bases; junction bases outside the gene matches: 5. CDR3 length: 16 amino acids. The CDR3 reads CASGLGTGFGTGELFF. The CDR3, as DNA: TGTGCTAGTGGTTTGGGGACAGGGTTTGGCACCGGGGAGCTGTTTTTT.

CDR3 DNA: TGTGCCAGCTCACTACTCGGACAGGGTACCAATGAGCAGTTCTTC. Its translation: CASSLLGQGTNEQFF. This chain joins TRBV18 and TRBJ2-1; TRBD1 aligns across 8 bases. The CDR3 loop spans 15 amino acids. Germline CDR1 reads KGHSH; CDR2 reads LQKENI. Trimming removed 4 bases from V and 6 bases from J; junction bases left unmatched: 8.

The table lists this clone with a count of one. The junction shows a germline mismatch at one end, possibly a read error. The chain couples TRBV4-2 to TRBJ2-2; TRBD2 might be the D (5 bases). The CDR3 extends over 12 amino acids. Looked up from germline, CDR1 is LGHNA and CDR2 is YNFKEQ. The CDR3 spells CASSHRTGVLFF. CDR3 nucleotides: TGTGCCAGCAGCCACCGTACCGGGGTGCTGTTTTTT.

In this sample, this clone turned up once. The chain carries TRBV27 and TRBJ1-6; D gene ambiguous. There are 18 residues in the CDR3. The germline V gene has CDR1 MNHEY and CDR2 SMNVEV (reference sequence). V was cut by 6 bases and J by 4 bases, with 22 bases left in between. CDR3 loop: CASSYLTPVTDYNSPLHF. CDR3 sequence (DNA): TGTGCCAGCAGCTACCTTACCCCCGTAACAGATTATAATTCACCCCTCCACTTT.

About this clone itself: This CDR3 is also generated by other DNA sequences in the sample. The CDR3 nucleotides read TGTGCCAGCAGCCGAACCCGGGATACGCAGTATTTT. It codes for CASSRTRDTQYF. The V call is TRBV7-9, the J call TRBJ2-3, with D uncertain. The CDR3 runs 12 residues. The germline V and J ends were trimmed by 5 bases and 6 bases, with 9 bases remaining between them. The germline V gene has CDR1 SEHNR and CDR2 FQNEAQ (reference sequence).

V is TRBV15 and J is TRBJ2-5; 12 bases match TRBD2. The CDR3 sequence is 14 residues long. V lost 5 bases and J lost 2; bases outside the gene matches: 0. Per the germline V gene, CDR1 is LNHNV and CDR2 is YYDKDF (reference sequence). CDR3: CATSGTSGQETQYF. CDR3 nucleotide sequence: TGTGCCACCAGCGGGACTAGCGGGCAAGAGACCCAGTACTTC.

Turning to this clone: Within the sample, other DNA sequences also encode this same CDR3. The chain employs TRBV5-1 and TRBJ2-2; a possible D gene is TRBD1 (7 bases). The germline gives CDR1 SGHRS, CDR2 YFSETQ. The ends were cut back, 0 bases at V and 4 bases at J, with 10 bases in the middle. CDR3 size: 15 residues. The CDR3 DNA sequence: TGCGCCAGCAGCTTGGACAGGGGAGGCACCGGGGAGCTGTTTTTT. Amino acids: CASSLDRGGTGELFF.

This chain links TRBV4-2 with TRBJ2-3, with D tentatively TRBD2 (6 bases). CDR3 length: 17 amino acids. CDR1 is LGHNA, CDR2 YNFKEQ, per germline. Trimming cost V 0 bases and J 6 bases, with 19 bases left between them. In nucleotides, the CDR3 is TGTGCCAGCAGCCAAGAACTGAGACTAGTGGGCGGGGATACGCAGTATTTT. This gives the protein CASSQELRLVGGDTQYF.

The V call is TRBV29-1, the J call TRBJ2-7, with TRBD1 matching over 9 bases. The CDR3 sequence is 12 residues long. Germline trimming cut 6 bases from V and 3 bases from J; bases unmatched to any gene: 3. CDR1 and CDR2 from the germline V gene are SQVTM and ANQGSEA. CDR3 residues: CSVWTGDYEQYF. The CDR3 region has the DNA TGCAGCGTCTGGACAGGGGACTACGAGCAGTACTTC.

The CDR3: CASPPWGSGGGTDTQYF. Here the CDR3 DNA reads TGTGCCAGCCCTCCCTGGGGTAGCGGGGGAGGCACAGATACGCAGTATTTT. V and J are TRBV21-1 and TRBJ2-3; TRBD2, the table's D call, was not compared with the DNA. TRBV21-1 is a pseudogene. The CDR3 runs 17 residues.

The chain joins TRBV3-1 (or the pseudogene TRBV3-2) to TRBJ2-3, with D maybe TRBD2 (6 bases). V lost 0 bases and J lost 15, with 13 bases in between. CDR1 LGHDT and CDR2 YNNKEL come from the germline V gene (reference sequence). The CDR3 sequence is 12 residues long. The CDR3 DNA reads TGTGCCAGCAGCCAAGATAGGAGGGCTTTATATTTT. This codes for CASSQDRRALYF.

This clone is a singleton in its sample. The rearrangement uses TRBV29-1 and TRBJ2-5, with 8 bases aligning to TRBD1. Germline CDR1 and CDR2: SQVTM and ANQGSEA. CDR3 size: 15 residues. V lost 6 bases, J lost 2 bases, and 11 bases stayed unmatched. The CDR3 region is CSVAIGTGSQETQYF. CDR3 coding DNA: TGCAGCGTCGCTATTGGGACAGGCTCACAAGAGACCCAGTACTTC.

CDR3 residues: CASSSGTQETQYF. CDR3 nucleotide sequence: TGTGCCAGCAGCTCTGGGACACAAGAGACCCAGTACTTC. V gene TRBV11-3 combines with J gene TRBJ2-5, with TRBD1 as a possible D gene (6 bases). This CDR3 spans 13 amino acids. Trimming cost V 4 bases and J 2 bases, with 8 bases left between them. Germline lookup yields CDR1 SGHNT and CDR2 YENEEA. Filled out from reference TRBV11-3 and TRBJ2-5, the complete variable domain reads EAGVVQSPRYKIIEKKQPVAFWCNPISGHNTLYWYLQNLGQGPELLIRYENEEAVDDSQLPKDRFSAERLKGVDSTLKIQPAELGDSAVYLCASSSGTQETQYFGPGTRLLVL.

The CDR3 DNA follows: TGTGCCAGCAGCCTAGGATTCCCCAACTATGGCTACACCTTC. Protein product: CASSLGFPNYGYTF. The rearrangement uses TRBV5-6 and TRBJ1-2; no reliable D call. CDR1 is SGHDT and CDR2 is YYEEEE in the germline V gene. CDR3 size: 14 residues. The V gene lost 4 bases and the J gene lost 2 bases, with 12 bases spanning the gap.

This chain joins TRBV11-2 and TRBJ1-1, with 7 bases fitting TRBD1. Trimming at V came to 6 bases and at J to 4 bases, leaving 14 bases not matched to a gene. The CDR3 consists of 16 residues. Germline V gene sequence: CDR1 SGHAT, CDR2 FQNNGV. The CDR3 region is CASRRLRGDRATEAFF. CDR3 coding DNA: TGTGCCAGCAGGCGTCTCAGGGGGGATCGGGCCACTGAAGCTTTCTTT.

The chain couples TRBV30 to TRBJ2-7; 7 bases fit TRBD2. The germline V gene has CDR1 GTSNPN and CDR2 SVGIG (reference sequence). The trim removed 0 bases at V and 6 bases at J, leaving 8 bases unmatched. The CDR3 covers 14 residues. Here the CDR3 reads CAWSVHAGDGEQYF. Written as DNA, the CDR3 is TGTGCCTGGAGTGTTCATGCGGGGGATGGCGAGCAGTACTTC. The variable domain in full, with the rest retrieved from reference TRBV30 and TRBJ2-7, is SQTIHQWPATLVQPVGSPLSLECTVEGTSNPNLYWYRQAAGRGLQLLFYSVGIGQISSEVPQNLSASRPQDRQFILSSKKLLLSDSGFYLCAWSVHAGDGEQYFGPGTRLTVT.

The chain carries TRBV25-1 and TRBJ2-3, with a weak D call TRBD2 (5 bases). V was shortened by 6 bases and J by 7 bases, with 17 bases between the two germline ends. The CDR3 totals 14 residues. Germline V gene sequence: CDR1 MGHDK, CDR2 SYGVNS. The DNA for the CDR3 is TGTGCCAGCAGGGACTTTACCCCTCCTAATACGCAGTATTTT. Amino acids: CASRDFTPPNTQYF.

The chain couples TRBV27 to TRBJ2-7; 7 bases match TRBD2. V lost 6 bases to trimming and J lost 3 bases; unmatched junction nucleotides: 14. The germline V gene encodes CDR1 MNHEY and CDR2 SMNVEV (reference sequence). The CDR3 runs 16 residues. The CDR3 region is CASSPGGWGGVYEQYF. The CDR3 DNA is TGTGCCAGCAGCCCCGGAGGCTGGGGGGGGGTCTACGAGCAGTACTTC.

In this sample, this clone turned up a few times. This chain connects TRBV6-2 or TRBV6-3 to TRBJ2-7, with 8 bases that match TRBD2. The CDR3 loop spans 14 amino acids. Looked up from germline, CDR1 is MNHEY and CDR2 is SVGEGT. V dropped 2 bases and J dropped 4; count of bases not matched to a gene: 4. CDR3 region: CASSYAGGAYEQYF. The CDR3 nucleotides are TGTGCCAGCAGTTACGCGGGGGGAGCTTACGAGCAGTACTTC.

This clone appeared a few times. The chain links TRBV10-3 to TRBJ2-1; maybe TRBD1 (6 bases). The CDR3 sequence is 16 residues long. Between the trimmed V and J ends, which lost 0 bases and 0 bases, there was a span of 9 bases. CDR1 is ENHRY and CDR2 is SYGVKD in the germline V gene. CDR3: CAISESGQRSYNEQFF. Here the CDR3 DNA reads TGTGCCATCAGTGAGTCAGGACAGCGCTCCTACAATGAGCAGTTCTTC.

Only one count was recorded for this clone. The gene calls are TRBV30 and TRBJ1-6; 9 bases match TRBD1. The CDR3 is 15 amino acids. After removal of 1 base from V and 4 bases from J, the junction contained 2 bases not matched to a gene. In germline, CDR1 is GTSNPN, CDR2 SVGIG (reference sequence). Written as DNA, the CDR3 is TGTGCCTGGAGTGCTGGGACAGGGTATAATTCACCCCTCCACTTT. Translation gives CAWSAGTGYNSPLHF.

V and J are TRBV7-2 and TRBJ2-3; 8 bases fit TRBD1. Germline-derived CDR1 and CDR2 are SGHTA and FQGNSA. CDR3 length: 15 amino acids. J lost 2 bases, V lost 6 bases, and 7 bases had no gene match. The CDR3 loop reads CASSRATGVTDTQYF. The CDR3 bases are TGTGCCAGCAGTAGAGCGACAGGGGTCACAGATACGCAGTATTTT.